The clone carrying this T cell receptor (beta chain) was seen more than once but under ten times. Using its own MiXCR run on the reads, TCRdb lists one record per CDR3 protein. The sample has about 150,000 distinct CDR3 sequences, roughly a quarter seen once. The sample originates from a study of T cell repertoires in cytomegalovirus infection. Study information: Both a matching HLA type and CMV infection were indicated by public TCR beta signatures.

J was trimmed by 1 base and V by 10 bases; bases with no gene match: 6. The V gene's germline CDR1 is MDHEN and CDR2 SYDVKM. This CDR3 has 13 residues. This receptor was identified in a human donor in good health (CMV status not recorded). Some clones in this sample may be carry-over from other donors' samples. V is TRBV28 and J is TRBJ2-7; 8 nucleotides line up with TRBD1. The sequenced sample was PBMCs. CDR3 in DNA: TGTGCCATCTCTCGACAGGGGTCCTACGAGCAGTACTTC. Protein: CAISRQGSYEQYF.